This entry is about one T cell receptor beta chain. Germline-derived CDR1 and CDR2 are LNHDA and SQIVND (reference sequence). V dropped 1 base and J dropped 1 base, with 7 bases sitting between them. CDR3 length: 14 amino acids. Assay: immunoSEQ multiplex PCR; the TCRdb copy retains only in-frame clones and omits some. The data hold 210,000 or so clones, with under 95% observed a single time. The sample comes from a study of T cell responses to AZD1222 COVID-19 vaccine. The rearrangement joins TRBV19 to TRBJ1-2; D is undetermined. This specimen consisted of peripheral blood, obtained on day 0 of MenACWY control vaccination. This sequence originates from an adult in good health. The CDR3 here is CASSIGAVNYGYTF. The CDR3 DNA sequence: TGTGCCAGTAGTATAGGGGCGGTTAACTATGGCTACACCTTC.